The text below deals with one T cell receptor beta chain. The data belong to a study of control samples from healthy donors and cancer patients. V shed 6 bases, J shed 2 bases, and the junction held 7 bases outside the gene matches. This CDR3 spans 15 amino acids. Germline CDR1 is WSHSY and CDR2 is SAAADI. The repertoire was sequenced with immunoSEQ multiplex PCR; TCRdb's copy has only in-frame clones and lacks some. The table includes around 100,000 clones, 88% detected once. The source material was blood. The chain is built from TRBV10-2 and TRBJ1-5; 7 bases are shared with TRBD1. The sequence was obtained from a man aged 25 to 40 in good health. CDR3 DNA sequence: TGCGCCAGCAGCCACTCCACAGGGGGCAATCAGCCCCAGCATTTT. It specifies CASSHSTGGNQPQHF.